Listed below are T cell receptor beta chains from one sample, sequenced in a study of blood T cell repertoires in COVID-19. Using immunoSEQ multiplex PCR, the repertoire was profiled, and TCRdb retains in-frame clones only, with some absent. This sample has hundreds of thousands of clones, with approximately 82% found just once. Source material: peripheral blood. The receptors derive from a woman aged 45-59 years with acute or convalescent COVID-19. Each CDR3 is given with its conserved first and last residue. A D gene is named only where the DNA matches it firmly. Not every row has a clone size; where given, it reads once, few, many or a size class.

.	TRBJ1-6	14	.	TRBV28	CASILGDSRSPLHF	TGTGCCAGCATCCTCGGGGACTCTAGATCACCCCTCCACTTT
TRBD2	TRBJ2-3	16	large	TRBV3-1/TRBV3-2	CASSLRLAGEGDTQYF	TGTGCCAGCAGCCTGCGACTAGCGGGAGAGGGAGATACGCAGTATTTT
TRBD2	TRBJ2-3	15	many	TRBV3-1/TRBV3-2	CASSPTSGSTDTQYF	TGTGCCAGCAGCCCGACTAGCGGGAGCACAGATACGCAGTATTTT
TRBD1	TRBJ1-5	16	.	TRBV28	CASSFPNQGVGQPQHF	TGTGCCAGCAGTTTTCCTAACCAGGGGGTGGGTCAGCCCCAGCATTTT
TRBD1	TRBJ2-1	17	.	TRBV27	CASSLHPTGTLGDEQFF	TGTGCCAGCAGTTTACACCCGACAGGGACCCTAGGGGATGAGCAGTTCTTC
TRBD1	TRBJ2-5	15	.	TRBV3-1/TRBV3-2	CASSRSDRGQETQYF	TGTGCCAGCAGCCGCTCTGACAGGGGCCAAGAGACCCAGTACTTC
TRBD2	TRBJ2-1	15	.	TRBV5-1	CASSSRQAGVSEQFF	TGCGCCAGCAGCTCTCGACAAGCGGGGGTTTCCGAGCAGTTCTTC
.	TRBJ1-5	15	.	TRBV28	CASSLWHSGQGPQHF	TGTGCCAGCAGTTTATGGCACAGCGGGCAGGGGCCCCAGCATTTT
.	TRBJ2-7	13	.	TRBV2	CASRGQDSYEQYF	TGTGCCAGCAGAGGACAAGACTCCTACGAGCAGTACTTC
.	TRBJ2-5	13	.	TRBV5-1	CASSPLTGRDQYF	TGCGCCAGCAGCCCACTGACCGGGCGGGACCAGTACTTC
TRBD2	TRBJ2-7	13	.	TRBV10-2	CAIRLAGSYEQYF	TGCGCCATCAGACTAGCGGGGTCCTACGAGCAGTACTTC
TRBD2	TRBJ2-2	16	.	TRBV5-4	CASSFGLAGGTGELFF	TGTGCCAGCAGCTTCGGACTAGCGGGCGGCACCGGGGAGCTGTTTTTT
TRBD2	TRBJ2-7	17	.	TRBV27	CATRGWGLAGSPYEQYF	TGTGCCACCAGGGGATGGGGACTAGCGGGATCACCCTACGAGCAGTACTTC
TRBD1	TRBJ1-1	13	.	TRBV5-1	CASSKDRDTEAFF	TGCGCCAGCAGCAAGGACAGGGACACTGAAGCTTTCTTT
.	TRBJ2-1	14	.	TRBV6-5	CASGAEHYLNEQFF	TGTGCCAGCGGAGCGGAACACTATCTCAATGAGCAGTTCTTC
TRBD2	TRBJ2-7	16	.	TRBV2	CASSAWTLEGRGGEYF	TGTGCCAGCAGTGCTTGGACTTTAGAGGGGAGGGGTGGTGAGTACTTC
.	TRBJ2-3	13	.	TRBV28	CASSPPSTDTQYF	TGTGCCAGCAGTCCACCTAGTACAGATACGCAGTATTTT
.	TRBJ2-7	13	.	TRBV6-6	CASSPDSGYEQYF	TGTGCCAGCAGCCCCGATTCGGGCTACGAGCAGTACTTC
TRBD1	TRBJ1-2	14	.	TRBV27	CASSFLDRVNGYTF	TGTGCCAGCAGTTTCCTCGACAGGGTGAATGGCTACACCTTC
.	TRBJ2-7	12	.	TRBV11-2	CASTHRGGEQYF	TGTGCCAGCACCCATAGGGGAGGCGAGCAGTACTTC
.	TRBJ1-1	17	.	TRBV10-3	CAISDPQGQDVRTEAFF	TGTGCCATCAGTGATCCTCAGGGGCAGGACGTGAGGACTGAAGCTTTCTTT
.	TRBJ1-2	14	.	TRBV5-1	CASSLEPGRSGYTF	TGCGCCAGCAGCTTGGAGCCAGGGAGGAGTGGCTACACCTTC
.	TRBJ2-7	14	.	TRBV5-8	CASSLALEQGAKYF	TGTGCCAGCAGCTTGGCCCTTGAACAGGGAGCCAAGTACTTC
TRBD1	TRBJ2-7	15	.	TRBV11-2	CASSLGGTGSYEQYF	TGTGCCAGCAGCTTAGGCGGGACAGGGAGTTACGAGCAGTACTTC